The clone carrying this T cell receptor (beta chain) was detected only once. What it recognizes is unknown. This entry is derived from a study of shared clonotypes between healthy human individuals. Whole-study context: Aged 18 to 49, the donors were a couple of women and a few men. Three plates were used per donor for CD4 naive, three for CD4 memory, two for CD8 naive and one for CD8 memory.

Clones were sequenced by immunoSEQ multiplex PCR, and TCRdb holds only the in-frame ones, with some missing. The sample holds 650,000 to 700,000 clones; roughly 91% are singletons and the top ten take roughly 36%. Study-level points and caveats: Despite large depth, rarefaction showed incomplete sorted-subset sequencing.

CD8 memory merged CD45RO+ with CCR7-negative CD45RA+ TemRA cells. Germline V gives CDR1 MNHEY, CDR2 SMNVEV (reference sequence). CDR3 length: 15 amino acids. The germline V and J ends were trimmed by 4 bases and 2 bases, with 12 bases remaining between them. The specimen sequenced was memory CD8+ T cells from PBMCs. Specified subset: CD45RO+ cells pooled with CCR7-negative TemRA cells. The rearrangement joins TRBV27 to TRBJ1-5; maybe TRBD1 (5 bases). The receptor was isolated from a man aged 18 to 29 in good health. Some clones in this sample may be carry-over from other donors' samples. The CDR3 nucleotides read TGTGCCAGCAGTTCACGGGACCACCGCAATCAGCCCCAGCATTTT. It yields the protein CASSSRDHRNQPQHF.